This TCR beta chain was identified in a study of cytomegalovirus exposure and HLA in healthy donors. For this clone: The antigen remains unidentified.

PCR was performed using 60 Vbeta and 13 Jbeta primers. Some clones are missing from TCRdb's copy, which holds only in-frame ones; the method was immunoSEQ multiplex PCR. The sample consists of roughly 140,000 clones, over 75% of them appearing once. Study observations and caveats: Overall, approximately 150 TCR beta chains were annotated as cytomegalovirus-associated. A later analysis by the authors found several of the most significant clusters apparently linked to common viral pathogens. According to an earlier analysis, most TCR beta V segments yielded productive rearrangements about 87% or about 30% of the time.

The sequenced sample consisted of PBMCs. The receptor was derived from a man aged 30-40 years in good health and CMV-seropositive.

As DNA, the CDR3 is TGTGCCAGCAGCTTAGGGGCAGCCCCTGGGGAGCTGTTTTTT. Translated: CASSLGAAPGELFF. The chain combines TRBV7-2 with TRBJ2-2; D not resolved. Between the trimmed V and J ends, which lost 1 base and 8 bases, there was a span of 11 bases. Germline loops: CDR1 SGHTA, CDR2 FQGNSA. CDR3 length: 14 amino acids. Complete variable domain (other parts from reference TRBV7-2 and TRBJ2-2): GAGVSQSPSNKVTEKGKDVELRCDPISGHTALYWYRQSLGQGLEFLIYFQGNSAPDKSGLPSDRFSAERTGGSVSTLTIQRTQQEDSAVYLCASSLGAAPGELFFGEGSRLTVL.